These T cell receptor beta chains were read from a single sample in a study of T cell responses to AZD1222 COVID-19 vaccine. Generated by immunoSEQ multiplex PCR, the TCRdb table keeps only in-frame clones and is missing some. The data show 130,000 or so clones, around 90% seen once. Sequencing was performed on peripheral blood, taken on day 0 of AZD1222 vaccination. The receptors here all came from an adult in good health. Both conserved end residues are part of each CDR3. A D gene is named only where the DNA matches it firmly. Where a row states a size, it is once, few, many or the class of an expanded clone; other rows omit it.

J gene,clone size,D gene,V gene,CDR3 DNA,CDR3 protein
TRBJ1-1,-,-,TRBV6-5,TGTGCCAGCAGTTACTCGAGGGCAGGCGACACTGAAGCTTTCTTT,CASSYSRAGDTEAFF
TRBJ1-2,-,TRBD1,TRBV6-5,TGTGCCAGCAAGCAAGCCGGGACAGGGACTTTTGGCTACACCTTC,CASKQAGTGTFGYTF
TRBJ2-7,once,TRBD2,TRBV19,TGTGCCAGTAGCTCGACTAGCGGGAGGGCCTACGAGCAGTACTTC,CASSSTSGRAYEQYF
TRBJ1-1,-,-,TRBV5-1,TGCGCCAGCAGCTTGGAGTTCGGGAACCCTGAAGCTTTCTTT,CASSLEFGNPEAFF
TRBJ1-1,-,TRBD1,TRBV23-1,TGCGCCAGCAGTCCCAAGGGACAGCTGAACACTGAAGCTTTCTTT,CASSPKGQLNTEAFF
TRBJ1-6,-,-,TRBV10-1,TGCGCCAGCAGTGAGTCGGAATCACCCCTCCACTTT,CASSESESPLHF
TRBJ1-3,-,-,TRBV5-1,TGCGCCAGCAGCTTGGGAGCAGGTCGCTCTGGAAACACCATATATTTT,CASSLGAGRSGNTIYF
TRBJ1-3,-,-,TRBV28,TGTGCCAGCAGTTTTAGGGGCAGGCCTCTTCACTCTGGAAACACCATATATTTT,CASSFRGRPLHSGNTIYF
TRBJ2-2,-,TRBD2,TRBV7-8,TGTGCCAGCAGCCCTAGCGGGGGGGCCAAGGTGTCCGGGGAGCTGTTTTTT,CASSPSGGAKVSGELFF
TRBJ2-7,-,TRBD1,TRBV13,TGTGCCAGCAGCTCGACAGGGTCGGGCTACGAGCAGTACTTC,CASSSTGSGYEQYF
TRBJ2-1,-,TRBD2,TRBV6-4,TGTGCCAGCAGTGGAGCGGGGGCTCCTCAGTTCTTC,CASSGAGAPQFF
TRBJ1-2,once,TRBD1,TRBV18,TGTGCCAGCTCCCCCGACAGGGGGGAAGGCTACACCTTC,CASSPDRGEGYTF
TRBJ1-2,-,TRBD1,TRBV5-1,TGCGCCAGCAGCGAACCGACAGGGGGCGTTGGCTACACCTTC,CASSEPTGGVGYTF
TRBJ1-1,-,-,TRBV29-1,TGCAGCGTTGGACCCATGAACACTGAAGCTTTCTTT,CSVGPMNTEAFF
TRBJ2-7,-,TRBD1,TRBV12-5,TGTGCTAGTGGTTTGGTACTGGTGTGGGACAGGGGATTCCACGAGCAGTACTTC,CASGLVLVWDRGFHEQYF
TRBJ2-1,-,-,TRBV25-1,TGTGCCAACATCACTTCACTTCATGAGCAGTTCTTC,CANITSLHEQFF
TRBJ2-1,-,-,TRBV11-2,TGTGCCAGCAGCTTGGGCACAGGACTGAACTACAATGAGCAGTTCTTC,CASSLGTGLNYNEQFF
TRBJ2-1,-,TRBD2,TRBV7-8,TGTGCCAGCACCCAATGGACTAGCGGGGCCTGGAATGAGCAGTTCTTC,CASTQWTSGAWNEQFF
TRBJ1-2,-,-,TRBV2,TGTGCCAGCGGAGGCGGCGGCTACACCTTC,CASGGGGYTF
TRBJ2-7,-,-,TRBV6-5,TGTGCCAGCACGCCACAGGGTTACGAGCAGTACTTC,CASTPQGYEQYF
TRBJ2-1,-,TRBD2,TRBV30,TGTGCCTCCCTGGGGCGCGGGAGATACAATGAGCAGTTCTTC,CASLGRGRYNEQFF
TRBJ1-4,-,-,TRBV27,TGTGCCAGCATCCCCGACTGGGGGAAGGATGAAAAACTGTTTTTT,CASIPDWGKDEKLFF
TRBJ1-1,-,TRBD1,TRBV7-9,TGTGCCAGCAGTTCGGACAGGGGGTATATTGAAGCTTTCTTT,CASSSDRGYIEAFF
TRBJ1-2,-,-,TRBV19,TGTGCCAGTATATCCAGAACGAACTATGGCTACACCTTC,CASISRTNYGYTF